This T cell receptor (beta chain) was identified in a study of blood T cell repertoires in COVID-19. Study summary: COVID-19 samples collected from the United States, Italy and Spain covered acute and convalescent phases.

Assay used: immunoSEQ multiplex PCR; TCRdb lists only in-frame clones, some missing. The table lists roughly 250,000 clones, approximately 86% of them singletons, with 1.5% to 2% in the top ten. Germline V gene data show CDR1 as LNHNV and CDR2 as YYDKDF (reference sequence). Trimming cost V 0 bases and J 8 bases, with 14 bases left between them. This CDR3 is built from 15 residues. Cohorts were assigned according to the clinical history that participants reported. The sample comprised PBMCs or T cells enriched from blood (not recorded which). This clonotype was sampled from a woman aged 50 to 65 who had recovered from COVID-19. The J gene is TRBJ1-5, the V gene TRBV15, with no clear D. Here the CDR3 DNA reads TGTGCCACCAGCAGAGATCTCGGGTTACGTGAGCCCCAGCATTTT. Translating it yields CATSRDLGLREPQHF. The full variable domain, in which reference TRBV15 and TRBJ1-5 provide the parts outside the CDR3, is DAMVIQNPRYQVTQFGKPVTLSCSQTLNHNVMYWYQQKSSQAPKLLFHYYDKDFNNEADTPDNFQSRRPNTSFCFLDIRSPGLGDTAMYLCATSRDLGLREPQHFGDGTRLSIL.